This TCR beta chain is drawn from a study of OX40 agonist ivuxolimab in advanced cancers. Notes on the study in general: Dosing at 0.1 to 3.0 mg/kg was accompanied by clonal expansion of CD4+ and CD8+ blood T cells by week 6. Relative to CD4+, CD8+ T cells held more expanded clones on average. Partly responding patients at 0.1-3.0 mg/kg showed some of the smallest clonal expansion.

This CDR3 has 14 amino acids. The V segment lost 1 base and the J segment 4 bases; nucleotides outside the gene matches: 1. The germline gives CDR1 SGHTS, CDR2 YDEGEE. Some clones are missing from TCRdb's copy, which holds only in-frame ones; the method was immunoSEQ multiplex PCR. The sample lists about 12,000 clones, about 81% occurring once. A single count supports this clone. Antigen: not known. Material: CD4+ or CD8+ T cells sorted from blood, obtained in a trial of the OX40 agonist ivuxolimab. The chain couples TRBV5-8 to TRBJ2-1, with TRBD2 matching 8 bases. This receptor was taken from an adult with an advanced solid tumor such as melanoma, head and neck, liver or kidney cancer. The DNA of the CDR3 is TGTGCCAGCAGCTTGACTAGCGGATACAATGAGCAGTTCTTC. Translating it yields CASSLTSGYNEQFF.